One and the same sample provided the 30 T cell receptor beta chains below, sequenced in a study of T cells in Graves' hyperthyroidism and ophthalmopathy. Amplification of TCR beta CDR3 regions was performed using RNA transcripts as template. HTBI primers drove first-round RT-PCR of the TCR CDR3. TCRdb reanalysed the multiplex PCR reads using MiXCR and keeps one entry per CDR3 protein. The sample holds nearly 600,000 distinct CDR3 sequences, approximately 15% seen once. Sequencing was done on a sample of blood. Receptors originate from a young woman with Graves' ophthalmopathy.

With respect to this clonotype: A read error may explain this, as a much larger clone is one base away. The chain uses TRBV5-1 and TRBJ1-1; TRBD1 might be the D (6 bases). CDR1 and CDR2 from the germline V gene are SGHRS and YFSETQ. This CDR3 spans 14 amino acids. The CDR3 DNA reads TGCGCCAGCAACTTGCGGGGGCCGGGCACTGAAGCTTTCTTT. As protein: CASNLRGPGTEAFF.

The chain combines TRBV7-6 with TRBJ2-1; TRBD2 aligns across 11 bases. CDR1 is SGHVS and CDR2 is FNYEAQ in the germline V gene. The CDR3 runs 16 residues. With 3 bases clipped from V and 8 bases from J, the junction kept 9 bases outside the gene matches. In nucleotides, the CDR3 is TGTGCCAGCAGCTTTGTAGCGGGAGGGCCGGGCGATGAGCAGTTCTTC. It is translated as CASSFVAGGPGDEQFF.

Many counts were recorded for this clonotype. The J gene is TRBJ2-7, the V gene TRBV25-1; perhaps TRBD1 as D (5 bases). This CDR3 spans 13 amino acids. V was shortened by 1 base and J by 4 bases, with 8 bases between the two germline ends. Germline lookup yields CDR1 MGHDK and CDR2 SYGVNS. The CDR3 is CASSEFTGYEQYF. The CDR3 DNA reads TGTGCCAGCAGTGAATTCACAGGTTACGAGCAGTACTTC.

This clonotype occurred many times. The chain has TRBV6-1 and TRBJ1-5, with D unclear. Germline V gene data show CDR1 as MNHNS and CDR2 as SASEGT. This CDR3 comprises 13 residues. Trimming cost V 6 bases and J 5 bases, with 11 bases left between them. The CDR3 bases are TGTGCCAGCAGCAATCAAGGAGATCAGCCCCAGCATTTT. Translating gives CASSNQGDQPQHF.

This clonotype was detected ten times or more. The V and J genes are TRBV11-2 and TRBJ2-7; TRBD1 is a possible D gene (5 bases). CDR3 length equals 13 residues. Germline V gene sequence: CDR1 SGHAT, CDR2 FQNNGV. V lost 4 bases, J lost 5 bases, and 12 bases lay in between. CDR3 nucleotides: TGTGCCAGCAGCTCGATCAGGGTAGACGAGCAGTACTTC. This gives the protein CASSSIRVDEQYF.

In its sample, this clonotype was seen many times. The chain recombines TRBV20-1 with TRBJ2-3; D gene unclear. CDR3 length: 14 amino acids. V shed 3 bases and J shed 1 base, with 11 bases lying between them. Germline assignment: CDR1 DFQATT and CDR2 SNEGSKA (reference sequence). The CDR3 loop reads CSARARIGTDTQYF. The CDR3 region has the DNA TGCAGTGCTAGGGCGCGAATCGGCACAGATACGCAGTATTTT.

This clonotype was recorded a few times. The chain couples TRBV4-1 to TRBJ1-2; 12 positions agree with TRBD1. Germline V lookup: CDR1 MGHRA, CDR2 YSYEKL. Trimming removed 2 bases from V and 8 bases from J; junction bases left unmatched: 6. This CDR3 is 15 amino acids long. The chain's CDR3 is CASSQPGQGAIGYTF. The CDR3 DNA is TGCGCCAGCAGCCAACCGGGACAGGGGGCGATCGGCTACACCTTC.

This clonotype has at least ten counts. The CDR3 nucleotides are TGCAGTGCTAGAGACACTAACGAGCAGTACTTC. Amino acid sequence: CSARDTNEQYF. This chain connects TRBV20-1 to TRBJ2-7; D unclear. V was shortened by 0 bases and J by 5 bases, with 5 bases between the two germline ends. This CDR3 region has 11 residues. Germline CDR1 is DFQATT and CDR2 is SNEGSKA (reference sequence).

The chain has TRBV4-2 and TRBJ2-7; D might be TRBD1 or TRBD2, each matching 5 bases. V dropped 0 bases and J dropped 2 bases, with 8 bases sitting between them. This CDR3 contains 14 residues. Germline CDR1 and CDR2: LGHNA and YNFKEQ. The CDR3 bases are TGTGCCAGCAGCCAAGAGCTGGGGGCCTACGAGCAGTACTTC. Translation gives CASSQELGAYEQYF.

In the case of this clonotype: This may be a read error, as it is one base from a much larger clone. Written as DNA, the CDR3 is TGTGCCAGCAGCACAGGGCCATGGGGAAAACTGTTTTTT. It codes for CASSTGPWGKLFF. The chain carries TRBV28 and TRBJ1-4; tentatively, D is TRBD1 (6 bases). The germline gives CDR1 MDHEN, CDR2 SYDVKM. V was pared by 6 bases and J by 10 bases, with 15 bases between. The CDR3 consists of 13 residues.

This clonotype has a count of ten or more. The V and J genes are TRBV7-2 and TRBJ1-6; tentative D call: TRBD1 (5 bases). The CDR3 sequence is 16 residues long. CDR1 is SGHTA and CDR2 is FQGNSA in the germline V gene. Trimming removed 3 bases at V and 7 bases at J, with 16 bases between. The CDR3, as DNA: TGTGCCAGCAGCTTCGGGGACGGCGTAGGGAATTCACCCCTCCACTTT. Translated, it gives CASSFGDGVGNSPLHF.

This clonotype was detected a few times. V gene TRBV20-1 combines with J gene TRBJ1-2, with D maybe TRBD1 (6 bases). V lost 3 bases and J lost 2, with 13 bases in between. Germline CDR1 reads DFQATT; CDR2 reads SNEGSKA (reference sequence). The CDR3 length is 14 residues. The CDR3 DNA is TGCAGTGCTAGGATTGGGGGGCGCAACTATGGCTACACCTTC. This gives the protein CSARIGGRNYGYTF.

This clonotype occurred many times. V gene TRBV20-1 combines with J gene TRBJ2-2, with D tentatively TRBD2 (5 bases). CDR1 is DFQATT and CDR2 is SNEGSKA in the germline V gene (reference sequence). Trimming shortened V by 3 bases and J by 5 bases, and 13 bases separated the two germline ends. The CDR3 is 14 residues long. This chain's CDR3 is CSASPSRGTGELFF. The CDR3 nucleotides are TGCAGTGCTAGTCCCTCCCGGGGAACCGGGGAGCTGTTTTTT.

This clonotype has at least ten counts. This chain uses TRBV6-2 or TRBV6-3 with TRBJ1-2; D not resolved. This CDR3 has 15 residues. V lost 7 bases, J lost 7 bases, and 22 bases lay in between. Per the germline V gene, CDR1 is MNHEY and CDR2 is SVGEGT. This CDR3 reads CASIGSAGATVGYTF. CDR3 sequence (DNA): TGTGCCAGCATTGGGTCAGCCGGAGCTACGGTTGGCTACACCTTC.

This clonotype was counted at least ten times. The CDR3 nucleotides are TGTGCCAGCAGTTTAGCGTCCGACAGATCCTACGAGCAGTACTTC. This translates into CASSLASDRSYEQYF. This rearrangement joins TRBV12-3 or TRBV12-4 to TRBJ2-7, with D possibly TRBD1 on 5 matching bases. The CDR3 totals 15 residues. Deletions cut 0 bases from V and 1 base from J, with 10 bases between.

At least ten counts were recorded for this clonotype. The V and J genes are TRBV12-3 or TRBV12-4 and TRBJ2-1; 8 positions match TRBD2. The CDR3 is 14 residues long. J lost 5 bases, V lost 4 bases, and 4 bases had no gene match. DNA for the CDR3: TGTGCCAGCAGTTCCTTAGCGGGGAACAATGAGCAGTTCTTC. It codes for CASSSLAGNNEQFF.

The chain links TRBV6-1 to TRBJ1-2; D may be TRBD1 (5 bases). Trimming cost V 5 bases and J 4 bases, with 14 bases left between them. The germline CDR1 and CDR2 sequences are MNHNS and SASEGT. This CDR3 is 14 amino acids long. The CDR3 nucleotides are TGTGCCAGCAGTAGCCGGGCAGGGATCTATGGCTACACCTTC. Translated: CASSSRAGIYGYTF.

The chain combines TRBV12-3 or TRBV12-4 with TRBJ2-1; 14 bases are shared with TRBD2. The CDR3 is 14 residues long. Unmatched junction bases numbered 4, after V lost 3 bases and J lost 12 bases. The CDR3: CASSLGLAGVAQFF. In DNA form, the CDR3 reads TGTGCCAGCAGTTTGGGACTAGCGGGAGTGGCGCAGTTCTTC.

Many counts were recorded for this clonotype. The chain couples TRBV29-1 to TRBJ1-1; a weak D match, TRBD1 (5 bases). This CDR3 contains 11 residues. Germline CDR1 reads SQVTM; CDR2 reads ANQGSEA. Trimming stripped 6 bases from V and 5 bases from J, with 10 bases between. CDR3 loop: CSVTRGTEAFF. The CDR3, as DNA: TGCAGCGTGACGAGGGGAACTGAAGCTTTCTTT.

Notes on this clonotype: A much larger clonotype is one base distant, so this may be a read error. V usage is TRBV20-1 and J usage is TRBJ1-5; tentatively, D is TRBD1 (5 bases). Trimming stripped 2 bases from V and 7 bases from J, with 12 bases between. CDR1 and CDR2 from the germline V gene are DFQATT and SNEGSKA (reference sequence). The CDR3 sequence is 13 residues long. CDR3 in amino acids: CSARRDGGQPQHF. The CDR3 region has the DNA TGCAGTGCTAGACGGGACGGGGGACAGCCCCAGCATTTT.

In its sample, this clonotype was seen many times. This sequence joins TRBV6-6 and TRBJ2-3; TRBD2 might be the D (5 bases). The CDR3 has 13 residues. In germline, CDR1 is MNHNY, CDR2 SVGAGI (reference sequence). Trimming took 0 bases from V and 6 from J, leaving 7 bases between them. The CDR3 is CASSYSGSDTQYF. In DNA, the CDR3 is TGTGCCAGCAGTTACTCAGGGAGTGATACGCAGTATTTT.

This clonotype was recorded many times. The chain combines TRBV7-9 with TRBJ2-2; the match to TRBD2 covers 10 bases. V lost 5 bases and J lost 13; bases outside the gene matches: 10. CDR3 size: 14 residues. The germline gives CDR1 SEHNR, CDR2 FQNEAQ (reference sequence). For the CDR3, the DNA is TGTGCCAGCAGCGATAGCTCGGCTAGCGGGAGGCTGTTTTTT. It yields the protein CASSDSSASGRLFF.

This clonotype was counted many times. The rearrangement uses TRBV3-1 and TRBJ1-2; D gene ambiguous. Trimming left V 2 bases short and J 2 bases short, with 6 bases between. CDR1 is LGHDT and CDR2 is YNNKEL in the germline V gene (reference sequence). The CDR3 runs to 13 residues. The CDR3 here is CASSQSENYGYTF. Written as DNA, the CDR3 is TGTGCCAGCAGCCAATCGGAAAACTATGGCTACACCTTC.

This clonotype was seen repeatedly, ten times or more. The chain links TRBV10-3 to TRBJ2-1; 11 bases map to TRBD2. After removal of 9 bases from V and 3 bases from J, the junction contained 4 bases not matched to a gene. The germline CDR1 and CDR2 sequences are ENHRY and SYGVKD. The CDR3 loop spans 14 amino acids. The CDR3 region is CAMSGTSGYNEQFF. Written as DNA, the CDR3 is TGTGCCATGTCCGGGACTAGCGGCTACAATGAGCAGTTCTTC.

V is TRBV12-3 or TRBV12-4 and J is TRBJ1-5; TRBD1 matches at 8 bases. The V segment lost 6 bases and the J segment 5 bases; nucleotides outside the gene matches: 6. The length of the CDR3 is 14 residues. The CDR3 sequence is CASRWGQAYQPQHF. CDR3 bases: TGTGCCAGCAGATGGGGACAGGCTTATCAGCCCCAGCATTTT.

This clonotype was seen a handful of times. CDR3 in amino acids: CASSLLSGQGTEAFF. DNA for the CDR3: TGTGCCAGCAGCTTATTGTCGGGGCAGGGGACTGAAGCTTTCTTT. The chain carries TRBV7-2 and TRBJ1-1; the D gene is possibly TRBD1 (6 bases). V lost 2 bases, J lost 5 bases, and 15 bases lay in between. The germline CDR1 and CDR2 sequences are SGHTA and FQGNSA. This CDR3 has 15 amino acids.

This clonotype has ten or more counts. This sequence joins TRBV28 and TRBJ2-1, with TRBD2 identical over 7 bases. CDR3 length: 14 residues. Germline values: CDR1 MDHEN, CDR2 SYDVKM. Losses at the gene ends were 2 bases for V and 14 bases for J; bases not matched to a gene: 12. In DNA form, the CDR3 reads TGTGCCAGCAGTTTAAGTCGTGGGGGAGGGCCGGAGTTCTTC. Protein: CASSLSRGGGPEFF.

At least ten counts were recorded for this clonotype. The rearrangement uses TRBV27 and TRBJ2-7; D is perhaps TRBD1 (6 bases). In germline, CDR1 is MNHEY, CDR2 SMNVEV (reference sequence). The CDR3 runs to 14 residues. Trimming took off 9 bases at V and 3 bases at J, with 18 bases between the two ends. In nucleotides, the CDR3 is TGTGCCAGTCGGTCCACAGGGCCCTACTACGAGCAGTACTTC. Translating it yields CASRSTGPYYEQYF.

The gene calls are TRBV18 and TRBJ1-5, with 7 bases matching TRBD1. The CDR3 consists of 15 residues. Germline loops: CDR1 KGHSH, CDR2 LQKENI. V lost 3 bases and J lost 6; bases outside the gene matches: 8. The CDR3 DNA follows: TGTGCCAGCTCACCCCGACAGGGTCTGGGTCAGCCCCAGCATTTT. It encodes CASSPRQGLGQPQHF.

The J gene is TRBJ2-1, the V gene TRBV5-1, with 7 bases fitting TRBD1. CDR3 length equals 15 residues. CDR1 and CDR2 (germline): SGHRS, YFSETQ. The ends lost 4 bases at V and 1 base at J; junction bases unmatched: 5. CDR3 amino acids: CASSQQGVSYNEQFF. Here the CDR3 DNA reads TGCGCCAGCAGCCAGCAGGGGGTTTCCTACAATGAGCAGTTCTTC.